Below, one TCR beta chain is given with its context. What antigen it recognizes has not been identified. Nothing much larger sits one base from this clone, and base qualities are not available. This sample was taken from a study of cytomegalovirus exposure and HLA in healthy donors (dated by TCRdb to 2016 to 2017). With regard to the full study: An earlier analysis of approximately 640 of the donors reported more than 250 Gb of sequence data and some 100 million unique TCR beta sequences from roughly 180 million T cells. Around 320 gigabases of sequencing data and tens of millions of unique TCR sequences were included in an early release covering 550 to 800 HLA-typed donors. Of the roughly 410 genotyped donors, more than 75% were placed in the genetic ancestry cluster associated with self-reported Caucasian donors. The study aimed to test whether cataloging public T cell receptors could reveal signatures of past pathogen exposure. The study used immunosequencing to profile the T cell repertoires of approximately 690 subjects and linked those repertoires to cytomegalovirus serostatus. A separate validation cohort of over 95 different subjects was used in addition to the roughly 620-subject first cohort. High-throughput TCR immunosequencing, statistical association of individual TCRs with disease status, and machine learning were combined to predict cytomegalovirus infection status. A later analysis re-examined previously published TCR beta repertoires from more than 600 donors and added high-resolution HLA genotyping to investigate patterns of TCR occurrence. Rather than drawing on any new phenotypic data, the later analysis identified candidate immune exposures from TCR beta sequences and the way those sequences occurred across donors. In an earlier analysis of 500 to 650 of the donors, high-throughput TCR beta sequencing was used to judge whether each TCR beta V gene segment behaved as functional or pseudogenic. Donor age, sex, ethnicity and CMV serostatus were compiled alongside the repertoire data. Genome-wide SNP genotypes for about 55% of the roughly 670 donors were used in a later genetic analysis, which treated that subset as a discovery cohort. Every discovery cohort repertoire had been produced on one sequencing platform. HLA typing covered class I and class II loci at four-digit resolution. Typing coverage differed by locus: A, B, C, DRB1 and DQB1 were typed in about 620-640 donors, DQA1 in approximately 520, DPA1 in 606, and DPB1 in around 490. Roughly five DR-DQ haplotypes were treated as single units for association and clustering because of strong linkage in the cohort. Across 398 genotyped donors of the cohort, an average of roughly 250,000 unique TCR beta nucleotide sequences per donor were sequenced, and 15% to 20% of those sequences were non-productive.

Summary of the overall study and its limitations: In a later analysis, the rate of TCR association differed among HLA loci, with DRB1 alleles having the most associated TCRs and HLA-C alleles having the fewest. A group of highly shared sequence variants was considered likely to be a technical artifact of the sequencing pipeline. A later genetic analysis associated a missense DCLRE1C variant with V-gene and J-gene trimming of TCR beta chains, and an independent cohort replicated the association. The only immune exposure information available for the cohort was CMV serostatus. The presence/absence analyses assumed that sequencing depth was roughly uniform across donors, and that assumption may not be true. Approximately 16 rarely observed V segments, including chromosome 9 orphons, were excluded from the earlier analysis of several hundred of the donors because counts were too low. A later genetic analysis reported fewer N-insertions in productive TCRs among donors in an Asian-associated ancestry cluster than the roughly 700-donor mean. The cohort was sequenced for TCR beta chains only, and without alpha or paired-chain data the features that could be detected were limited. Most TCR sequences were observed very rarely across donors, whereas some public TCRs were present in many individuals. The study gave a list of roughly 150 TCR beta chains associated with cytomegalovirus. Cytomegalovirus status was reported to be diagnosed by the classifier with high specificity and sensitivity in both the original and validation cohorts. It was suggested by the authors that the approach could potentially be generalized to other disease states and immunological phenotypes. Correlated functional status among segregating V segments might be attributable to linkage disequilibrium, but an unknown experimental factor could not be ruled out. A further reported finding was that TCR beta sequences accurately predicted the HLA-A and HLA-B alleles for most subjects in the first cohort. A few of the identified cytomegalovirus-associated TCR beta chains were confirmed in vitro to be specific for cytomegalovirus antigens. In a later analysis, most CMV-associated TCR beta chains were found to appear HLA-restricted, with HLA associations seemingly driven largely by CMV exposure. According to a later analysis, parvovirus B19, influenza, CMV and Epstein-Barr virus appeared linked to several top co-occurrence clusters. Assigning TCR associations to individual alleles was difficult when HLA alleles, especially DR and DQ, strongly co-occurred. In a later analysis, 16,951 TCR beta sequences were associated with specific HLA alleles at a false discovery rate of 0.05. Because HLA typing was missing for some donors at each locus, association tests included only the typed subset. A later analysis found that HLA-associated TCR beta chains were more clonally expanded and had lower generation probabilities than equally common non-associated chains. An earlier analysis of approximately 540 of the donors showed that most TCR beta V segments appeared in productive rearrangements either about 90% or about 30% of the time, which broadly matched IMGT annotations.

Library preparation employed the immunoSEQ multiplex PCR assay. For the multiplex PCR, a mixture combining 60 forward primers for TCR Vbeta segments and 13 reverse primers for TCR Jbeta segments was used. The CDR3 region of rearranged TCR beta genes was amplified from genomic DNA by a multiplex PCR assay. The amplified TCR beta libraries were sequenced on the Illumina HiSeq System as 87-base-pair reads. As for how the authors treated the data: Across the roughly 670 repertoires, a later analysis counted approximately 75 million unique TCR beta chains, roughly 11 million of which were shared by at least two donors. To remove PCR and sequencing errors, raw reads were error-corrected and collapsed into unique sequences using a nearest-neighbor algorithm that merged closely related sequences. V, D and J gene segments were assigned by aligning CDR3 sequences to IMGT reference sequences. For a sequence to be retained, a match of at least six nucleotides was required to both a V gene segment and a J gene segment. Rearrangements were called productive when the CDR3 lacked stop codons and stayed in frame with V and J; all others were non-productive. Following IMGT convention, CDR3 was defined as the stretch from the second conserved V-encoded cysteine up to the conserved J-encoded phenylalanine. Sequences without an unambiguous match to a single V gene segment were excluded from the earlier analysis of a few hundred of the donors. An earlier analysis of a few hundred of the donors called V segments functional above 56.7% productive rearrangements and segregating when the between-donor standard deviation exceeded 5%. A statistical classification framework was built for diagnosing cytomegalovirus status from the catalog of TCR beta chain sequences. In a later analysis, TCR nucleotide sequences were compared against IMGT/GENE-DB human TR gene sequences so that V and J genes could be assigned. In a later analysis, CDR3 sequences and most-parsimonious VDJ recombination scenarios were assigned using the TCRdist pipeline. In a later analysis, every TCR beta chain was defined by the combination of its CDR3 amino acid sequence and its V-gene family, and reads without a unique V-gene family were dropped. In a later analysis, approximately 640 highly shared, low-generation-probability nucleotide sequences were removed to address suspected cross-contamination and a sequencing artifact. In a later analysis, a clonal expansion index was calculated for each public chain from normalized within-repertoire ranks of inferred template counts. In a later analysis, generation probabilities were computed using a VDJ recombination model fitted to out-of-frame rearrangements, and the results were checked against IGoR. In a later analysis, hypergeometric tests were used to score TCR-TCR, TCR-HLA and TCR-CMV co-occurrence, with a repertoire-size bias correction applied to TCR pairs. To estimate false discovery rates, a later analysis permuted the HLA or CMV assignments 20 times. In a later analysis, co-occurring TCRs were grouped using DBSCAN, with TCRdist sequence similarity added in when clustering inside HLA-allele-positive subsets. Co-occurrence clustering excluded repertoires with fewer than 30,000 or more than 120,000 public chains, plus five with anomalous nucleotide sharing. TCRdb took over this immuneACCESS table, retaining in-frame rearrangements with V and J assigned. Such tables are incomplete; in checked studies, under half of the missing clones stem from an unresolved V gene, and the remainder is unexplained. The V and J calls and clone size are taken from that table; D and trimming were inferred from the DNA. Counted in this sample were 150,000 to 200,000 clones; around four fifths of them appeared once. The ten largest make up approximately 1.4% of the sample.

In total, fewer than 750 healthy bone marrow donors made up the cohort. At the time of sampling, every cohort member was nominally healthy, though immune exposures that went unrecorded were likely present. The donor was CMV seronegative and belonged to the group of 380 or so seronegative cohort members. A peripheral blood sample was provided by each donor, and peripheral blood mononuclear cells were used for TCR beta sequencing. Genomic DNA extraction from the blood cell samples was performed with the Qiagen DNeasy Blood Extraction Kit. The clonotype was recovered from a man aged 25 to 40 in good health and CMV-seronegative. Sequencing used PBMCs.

The bases read TGTGCCAGCAGCTTAGGTCCCCCAGGGGATTCACCCCTCCACTTT. It is translated as CASSLGPPGDSPLHF. The chain is assembled from TRBV7-9 and TRBJ1-6; matching of 6 bases hints at TRBD1 as the D gene. Relative to germline, V is 1 base shorter and J is 8 bases shorter, with 12 bases between their ends. The CDR3 contains 15 residues, cysteine and phenylalanine counted. CDR3 DNA only is kept here, 45 bases in frame from base 1. Reading the germline V gene (reference sequence) gives CDR1 SEHNR and CDR2 FQNEAQ. Supplemented by the reference TRBV7-9 and TRBJ1-6 proteins around the CDR3, the complete variable domain is DTGVSQNPRHKITKRGQNVTFRCDPISEHNRLYWYRQTLGQGPEFLTYFQNEAQLEKSRLLSDRFSAERPKGSFSTLEIQRTEQGDSAMYLCASSLGPPGDSPLHFGNGTRLTVT.